The clone carrying this T cell receptor beta chain has a count of ten or more. Its antigen is unknown. This sample was included in a study of CD8 T cells in ankylosing spondylitis. Study observations and caveats: There was reportedly significant enrichment of clones that were disease-linked in matched ankylosing spondylitis synovial fluid. Typical of ankylosing spondylitis blood, it appeared, was a TCR beta motif of 7 or 8 highly homologous variants. Previously reported in reactive arthritis synovial fluid and blood were some of the motif variants.

Library preparation for TCR beta used quantitative 5'-RACE with molecular barcodes. TCRdb re-derived calls from the 5' RACE reads in MiXCR, one entry per CDR3 protein. Among about 500,000 distinct CDR3 sequences, approximately 5% were seen once, and the ten largest hold under 4.5%. Trimming removed 1 base from V and 4 bases from J, with 7 bases in between. The CDR3 totals 12 residues. Germline V gives CDR1 DFQATT, CDR2 SNEGSKA (reference sequence). The chain is built from TRBV20-1 and TRBJ1-1; no firm D call. This TCR was recovered from a male donor with ankylosing spondylitis. The source material was blood, either unsorted or a sorted T cell fraction (not recorded which). This CDR3 reads CSARGELTEAFF. The CDR3 coding sequence is TGCAGTGCTAGAGGGGAGCTCACTGAAGCTTTCTTT.